This is a list of T cell receptor beta chains from one sample in a study of blood T cell repertoires in COVID-19. Assay: immunoSEQ multiplex PCR; the TCRdb copy retains only in-frame clones and omits some. Of 250,000 to 350,000 clones listed, roughly 85% are singletons. Sequencing was done on a sample of PBMCs or T cells enriched from blood (not recorded which). These receptors came from a woman aged 25 to 45 who had recovered from COVID-19. CDR3s include the opening cysteine and the closing phenylalanine or tryptophan. Each record gives: clone size, D gene, V gene, J gene, CDR3 DNA, CDR3 protein. A D gene is named only where the DNA matches it firmly. Where a row states a size, it is once, few, many or the class of an expanded clone; other rows omit it.

clone_size: once; d_call: .; v_call: TRBV19; j_call: TRBJ1-6; cdr3_nt: TGTGCCAGTAGTATAGATTCCCACCTCGGCAGGCCCTATAATTCACCCCTCCACTTT; cdr3_aa: CASSIDSHLGRPYNSPLHF
clone_size: .; d_call: .; v_call: TRBV19; j_call: TRBJ1-6; cdr3_nt: TGTGCCAGTAGCGTACTCGAAAATTCACCCCTCCACTTT; cdr3_aa: CASSVLENSPLHF
clone_size: .; d_call: TRBD1; v_call: TRBV19; j_call: TRBJ1-1; cdr3_nt: TGTGCCAGTAGTACCGACAGGGCCACTGAAGCTTTCTTT; cdr3_aa: CASSTDRATEAFF
clone_size: .; d_call: TRBD1; v_call: TRBV4-1; j_call: TRBJ1-3; cdr3_nt: TGCGCCAGCAGCCAAGATTCGACAGGGCCCGGAGGAGGAAACACCATATATTTT; cdr3_aa: CASSQDSTGPGGGNTIYF
clone_size: .; d_call: TRBD1; v_call: TRBV5-8; j_call: TRBJ2-1; cdr3_nt: TGTGCCAGCAGCGTGGGACAGGGGCGTTACAATGAGCAGTTCTTC; cdr3_aa: CASSVGQGRYNEQFF
clone_size: .; d_call: .; v_call: TRBV7-2; j_call: TRBJ2-7; cdr3_nt: TGTGCCAGCAGAATCGGGGGTATCCACGAGCAGTACTTC; cdr3_aa: CASRIGGIHEQYF
clone_size: .; d_call: TRBD1; v_call: TRBV9; j_call: TRBJ1-1; cdr3_nt: TGTGCCAGCAGCGGGCTGACAGGGGTGGACACTGAAGCTTTCTTT; cdr3_aa: CASSGLTGVDTEAFF
clone_size: .; d_call: .; v_call: TRBV6-5; j_call: TRBJ1-1; cdr3_nt: TGTGCCAGCAGTTACGGCATTGCGGATGCGGAAGCTTTCTTT; cdr3_aa: CASSYGIADAEAFF
clone_size: once; d_call: TRBD2; v_call: TRBV29-1; j_call: TRBJ2-1; cdr3_nt: TGCAGCGTTGGGCTAGCGGGGACGAAGCAGGCATTCTTC; cdr3_aa: CSVGLAGTKQAFF
clone_size: .; d_call: .; v_call: TRBV11-2; j_call: TRBJ2-3; cdr3_nt: TGTGCCAGCAGCCCCTGGGACAAAGATACGCAGTATTTT; cdr3_aa: CASSPWDKDTQYF
clone_size: .; d_call: TRBD2; v_call: TRBV5-5; j_call: TRBJ2-1; cdr3_nt: TGTGCCAGCAGCTTTACTAGCGGGGGGTCTAATGAGCAGTTCTTC; cdr3_aa: CASSFTSGGSNEQFF
clone_size: once; d_call: TRBD1; v_call: TRBV19; j_call: TRBJ1-1; cdr3_nt: TGTGCCAGTAGTATAGGGCAGGGGGTAATGAACACTGAAGCTTTCTTT; cdr3_aa: CASSIGQGVMNTEAFF
clone_size: .; d_call: .; v_call: TRBV4-1; j_call: TRBJ2-1; cdr3_nt: TGCGCCAGCAGCCAAGATGGGACCGCGGGGTATGAGCAGTTCTTC; cdr3_aa: CASSQDGTAGYEQFF
clone_size: .; d_call: .; v_call: TRBV21-1; j_call: TRBJ1-1; cdr3_nt: TGTGCCAGCAGCAAAGTGGGGCCACGGAACACTGAAGCTTTCTTT; cdr3_aa: CASSKVGPRNTEAFF
clone_size: .; d_call: TRBD1; v_call: TRBV5-1; j_call: TRBJ2-7; cdr3_nt: TGCGCCAGCAGCTTGGCCACAGGGGGCCTCTACGAGCAGTACTTC; cdr3_aa: CASSLATGGLYEQYF
clone_size: .; d_call: .; v_call: TRBV12-3/TRBV12-4; j_call: TRBJ1-1; cdr3_nt: TGTGCCAGCAGCTTAAAGAGGACTGAAGCTTTCTTT; cdr3_aa: CASSLKRTEAFF
clone_size: .; d_call: .; v_call: TRBV4-1; j_call: TRBJ1-6; cdr3_nt: TGCGCCATCTCCACAGGGCCGAATTCACCCCTCCACTTT; cdr3_aa: CAISTGPNSPLHF
clone_size: .; d_call: TRBD1; v_call: TRBV4-1; j_call: TRBJ1-6; cdr3_nt: TGCGCCAGCAGCCAACGGTTGGGACAGGGGTATAATTCACCCCTCCACTTT; cdr3_aa: CASSQRLGQGYNSPLHF
clone_size: .; d_call: TRBD2; v_call: TRBV9; j_call: TRBJ2-3; cdr3_nt: TGTGCCAGCAGCCCGGCCGGTGCTAGCGGGGGGGCCGGAGATACGCAGTATTTT; cdr3_aa: CASSPAGASGGAGDTQYF
clone_size: .; d_call: .; v_call: TRBV4-3; j_call: TRBJ1-2; cdr3_nt: TGCGCCAGCAGCCAAGATTTGAGTACGAACTATGGCTACACCTTC; cdr3_aa: CASSQDLSTNYGYTF
clone_size: .; d_call: TRBD2; v_call: TRBV2; j_call: TRBJ2-3; cdr3_nt: TGTGCCAGCAGTAGGACTAGCGGGGGTCCGGATACGCAGTATTTT; cdr3_aa: CASSRTSGGPDTQYF
clone_size: .; d_call: TRBD1; v_call: TRBV2; j_call: TRBJ1-5; cdr3_nt: TGTGCCAGCAGTGAACAGGGGGCGAGCAATCAGCCCCAGCATTTT; cdr3_aa: CASSEQGASNQPQHF
clone_size: .; d_call: TRBD1; v_call: TRBV2; j_call: TRBJ1-1; cdr3_nt: TGTGCCAGCAGGACAGGGGTGGGTACTGAAGCTTTCTTT; cdr3_aa: CASRTGVGTEAFF
clone_size: .; d_call: TRBD1; v_call: TRBV10-2; j_call: TRBJ2-7; cdr3_nt: TGCGCCAGCACCGAATGGACAGGGGAGTCCTACGAGCAGTACTTC; cdr3_aa: CASTEWTGESYEQYF
clone_size: .; d_call: TRBD1; v_call: TRBV7-8; j_call: TRBJ1-2; cdr3_nt: TGTGCCAGCAGCGCGAGACAGGGTTACTATGGCTACACCTTC; cdr3_aa: CASSARQGYYGYTF
clone_size: few; d_call: TRBD2; v_call: TRBV2; j_call: TRBJ2-3; cdr3_nt: TGTGCCAGCAGTGAAGCGCTTCGCCTAGCGGGGACAGATACGCAGTATTTT; cdr3_aa: CASSEALRLAGTDTQYF
clone_size: .; d_call: TRBD2; v_call: TRBV5-4; j_call: TRBJ2-1; cdr3_nt: TGTGCCAGCAGCCCCGAAGTATTTAGCGGGGGGGCCGGGGATGAGCAGTTCTTC; cdr3_aa: CASSPEVFSGGAGDEQFF
clone_size: .; d_call: .; v_call: TRBV5-1; j_call: TRBJ2-7; cdr3_nt: TGCGCCAGCAGCCCGACAGCAGAAGGGGCCTACGAGCAGTACTTC; cdr3_aa: CASSPTAEGAYEQYF
clone_size: .; d_call: .; v_call: TRBV7-6; j_call: TRBJ2-3; cdr3_nt: TGTGCCAGCAGCTTATTCGGCCCAGGCGGTGTGGCCCAGGGAGATACGCAGTATTTT; cdr3_aa: CASSLFGPGGVAQGDTQYF